The 27 T cell receptor beta chains presented below share a single source sample, sequenced in a study of identical twins. Using its own MiXCR run on the 5' RACE reads, TCRdb lists one record per CDR3 protein. The repertoire holds around 1.7 million distinct CDR3 sequences, with 25% to 35% as singletons. The source material was cord blood. The receptors here all came from a newborn girl in good health.

This clonotype was detected only a few times. Written as DNA, the CDR3 is TGCGCCAGCAGCTTGGGGATCGGACGCACAGATACGCAGTATTTT. Translation: CASSLGIGRTDTQYF. V gene TRBV5-1 combines with J gene TRBJ2-3; D gene ambiguous. The CDR3 loop spans 15 amino acids. Trimming cost V 0 bases and J 1 base, with 9 bases left between them. Germline CDR1 reads SGHRS; CDR2 reads YFSETQ.

This chain connects TRBV7-2 to TRBJ2-7, with D possibly called TRBD1 or TRBD2 (5 bases each). Per germline, CDR1 SGHTA and CDR2 FQGNSA. The CDR3 totals 13 residues. The germline V and J ends were trimmed by 5 bases and 2 bases, with 10 bases remaining between them. CDR3 protein: CASSAMGAYEQYF. CDR3 in DNA: TGTGCCAGCAGCGCAATGGGGGCCTACGAGCAGTACTTC.

The genes are TRBV11-2 and TRBJ2-2; D unclear. With 7 bases removed from V and 4 bases from J, the gap between germline ends came to 19 bases. The germline CDR1 and CDR2 sequences are SGHAT and FQNNGV. The CDR3 length is 16 residues. In DNA, the CDR3 is TGTGCCAGCACCAATCGACTTTATGAACCCACCGGGGAGCTGTTTTTT. Its translation is CASTNRLYEPTGELFF.

This clonotype was detected only a few times. The chain joins TRBV2 to TRBJ2-5, with 9 bases lining up with TRBD1. Judging by the DNA end, TRBJ2-7 fits better; the J call may be wrong. Per the germline V gene, CDR1 is SNHLY and CDR2 is FYNNEI. CDR3 length: 17 amino acids. The CDR3 DNA sequence: TGTGCCAGCAGTGGTCCCCGGGACAGGGATTCACCTTACGAGCAGTACTTC. Its translation is CASSGPRDRDSPYEQYF.

The CDR3, as DNA: TGTGCCAGCAGCTTAGAAACTAGTGAATGGAATGAGCAGTTCTTC. As protein: CASSLETSEWNEQFF. The V and J genes are TRBV7-9 and TRBJ2-1; a possible D gene is TRBD2 (5 bases). V was cut by 1 base and J by 7 bases, with 14 bases left in between. Per the germline V gene, CDR1 is SEHNR and CDR2 is FQNEAQ (reference sequence). The CDR3 length is 15 residues.

V and J are TRBV12-3 or TRBV12-4 and TRBJ2-1, with 11 bases fitting TRBD2. The CDR3 covers 17 residues. The V gene end was trimmed by 4 bases and the J gene end by 3 bases; junction bases not matched to a gene: 8. The CDR3 region has the DNA TGTGCCAGCAGTTCTCTGCTACTAGCGGGAGACTACAATGAGCAGTTCTTC. Amino acid sequence: CASSSLLLAGDYNEQFF.

The rearrangement uses TRBV5-1 and TRBJ2-7; D is ambiguous. Germline V gene data show CDR1 as SGHRS and CDR2 as YFSETQ. Trimming took 4 bases from V and 10 from J, leaving 15 bases between them. The CDR3 loop spans 12 amino acids. The DNA of the CDR3 is TGCGCCAGCAGCCCGCAAAAAGAGGCCCAGTACTTC. This translates into CASSPQKEAQYF.

This clonotype was seen only once. The chain uses TRBV11-3 and TRBJ2-1, with 7 positions matching TRBD2. Germline loops: CDR1 SGHNT, CDR2 YENEEA. V dropped 3 bases and J dropped 9; count of bases not matched to a gene: 11. There are 15 residues in the CDR3. The CDR3: CASSFSGSDRSEQFF. The CDR3 DNA is TGTGCCAGCAGCTTTAGCGGGTCAGATCGGAGTGAGCAGTTCTTC.

The chain links TRBV2 to TRBJ1-6, with 9 bases aligning to TRBD1. V was clipped by 11 bases and J by 4 bases; unmatched bases: 6. This CDR3 comprises 14 residues. Germline V gives CDR1 SNHLY, CDR2 FYNNEI. The DNA of the CDR3 is TGTGCCTCCCGGACAGGGGCATATAATTCACCCCTCCACTTT. It codes for CASRTGAYNSPLHF.

The V gene is TRBV28, the J gene TRBJ1-4; 12 nucleotides match TRBD1. J lost 7 bases, V lost 0 bases, and 3 bases had no gene match. The length of the CDR3 is 16 residues. Looked up from germline, CDR1 is MDHEN and CDR2 is SYDVKM. The CDR3 coding sequence is TGTGCCAGCAGTTTATGGGGACAGGGGGCCGTTGAAAAACTGTTTTTT. Protein sequence: CASSLWGQGAVEKLFF. The full variable domain, completed using reference TRBV28 and TRBJ1-4, is DVKVTQSSRYLVKRTGEKVFLECVQDMDHENMFWYRQDPGLGLRLIYFSYDVKMKEKGDIPEGYSVSREKKERFSLILESASTNQTSMYLCASSLWGQGAVEKLFFGSGTQLSVL.

V usage is TRBV7-8 and J usage is TRBJ2-3; TRBD2 agrees at 10 bases. CDR3 length: 18 residues. The germline V gene has CDR1 SGHVS and CDR2 FQNEAQ. The ends lost 2 bases at V and 5 bases at J; junction bases unmatched: 13. The DNA of the CDR3 is TGTGCCAGCAGCTTAAAGGGGTTAGCGGGAGGTTGGGGAGATACGCAGTATTTT. Its translation is CASSLKGLAGGWGDTQYF.

The chain carries TRBV20-1 and TRBJ2-7; 11 positions match TRBD2. The germline V gene has CDR1 DFQATT and CDR2 SNEGSKA (reference sequence). This CDR3 spans 16 amino acids. The ends lost 0 bases at V and 2 bases at J; junction bases unmatched: 6. DNA of the CDR3: TGCAGTGCTAGAGATCGTCGACTAGCGGGAACCTACGAGCAGTACTTC. Translated: CSARDRRLAGTYEQYF.

The chain recombines TRBV3-1 with TRBJ2-4; 9 nucleotides match TRBD2. The tail of the sequence fits TRBJ2-7 better, so the J call may be wrong. The CDR3 covers 16 residues. Germline V gives CDR1 LGHDT, CDR2 YNNKEL (reference sequence). CDR3 loop: CASSQSTGTSPTEQYF. CDR3 nucleotides: TGTGCCAGCAGCCAGAGTACCGGGACTAGCCCTACCGAGCAGTACTTC.

The chain recombines TRBV5-4 with TRBJ2-5, with unresolved D. Trimming took 4 bases from V and 5 from J, leaving 12 bases between them. Germline CDR1 reads SGHNT; CDR2 reads YYREEE (reference sequence). The CDR3 spans 13 residues. CDR3 coding DNA: TGTGCCAGCAGCAACTCTAGAGTGGAGACCCAGTACTTC. This sequence encodes CASSNSRVETQYF.

The genes are TRBV11-2 and TRBJ2-3; TRBD1 might be the D (6 bases). CDR1 is SGHAT and CDR2 is FQNNGV in the germline V gene. V was cut by 8 bases and J by 1 base, with 13 bases left in between. The CDR3 loop spans 14 amino acids. The CDR3 DNA follows: TGTGCCAGCCACAGGGTAGGACGCACAGATACGCAGTATTTT. Its translation is CASHRVGRTDTQYF.

The chain is built from TRBV27 and TRBJ2-3; D uncertain. The V end was cut by 3 bases, the J end by 2 bases, with 9 bases between. The CDR3 runs to 14 residues. Germline values: CDR1 MNHEY, CDR2 SMNVEV (reference sequence). The CDR3 region is CASSFARHTDTQYF. DNA of the CDR3: TGTGCCAGCAGTTTTGCTCGGCACACAGATACGCAGTATTTT.

The chain recombines TRBV20-1 with TRBJ1-5; perhaps TRBD1 as D (5 bases). This CDR3 has 13 amino acids. Germline CDR1 DFQATT, CDR2 SNEGSKA (reference sequence). V lost 3 bases and J 4 bases, leaving 10 bases between the germline ends. The DNA for the CDR3 is TGCAGTGCTAGTAAAGGGGCAAATCAGCCCCAGCATTTT. It encodes CSASKGANQPQHF.

This rearrangement joins TRBV13 to TRBJ2-5; 10 nucleotides match TRBD1. The germline CDR1 and CDR2 sequences are PRHDT and FYEKMQ (reference sequence). CDR3 size: 15 residues. The junction had 10 bases not matched to a gene; V was cut back by 5 bases and J by 7 bases. CDR3 nucleotides: TGTGCCAGCAGCACCGGACAGGGGGATACCACGACCCAGTACTTC. This sequence encodes CASSTGQGDTTTQYF.

This clonotype was counted between two and nine times. The rearrangement joins TRBV29-1 to TRBJ2-3, with D perhaps TRBD2 (6 bases). V was clipped by 7 bases and J by 2 bases, with 16 bases between them. The CDR3 spans 14 residues. CDR1 is SQVTM and CDR2 is ANQGSEA in the germline V gene. CDR3 sequence: CSASLGTFTDTQYF. CDR3 nucleotides: TGCAGCGCAAGCCTCGGGACTTTCACAGATACGCAGTATTTT.

This clonotype was detected only a few times. J is TRBJ2-5 and V is TRBV20-1; D may match TRBD1 or TRBD2 (5 bases each). This CDR3 is built from 14 residues. With 2 bases removed from V and 1 base from J, the gap between germline ends came to 11 bases. The germline V gene encodes CDR1 DFQATT and CDR2 SNEGSKA (reference sequence). The CDR3: CSARLAGSQETQYF. The CDR3 DNA reads as TGCAGTGCTAGACTAGCAGGGTCCCAAGAGACCCAGTACTTC.

The V and J genes are TRBV4-1 and TRBJ1-1; 7 bases are shared with TRBD1. The CDR3 totals 15 residues. Germline CDR1 is MGHRA and CDR2 is YSYEKL. Trimming removed 0 bases from V and 8 bases from J; junction bases left unmatched: 9. In DNA, the CDR3 is TGCGCCAGCAGCCAAGATGGGATCCTGGGACAGGAAGCTTTCTTT. Translated, it gives CASSQDGILGQEAFF.

The gene calls are TRBV5-1 and TRBJ2-5, with 9 positions matching TRBD2. The CDR3 extends over 16 amino acids. J gave up 2 bases and V 2 bases, and 7 bases lay outside the gene matches. Per the germline V gene, CDR1 is SGHRS and CDR2 is YFSETQ. The CDR3 loop reads CASSFGLAGQQETQYF. The CDR3 DNA follows: TGCGCCAGCAGCTTCGGTCTAGCGGGACAACAAGAGACCCAGTACTTC.

This chain connects TRBV30 to TRBJ2-7, with a possible D match to TRBD2 (6 bases). CDR1 and CDR2 from the germline V gene are GTSNPN and SVGIG (reference sequence). The CDR3 contains 15 residues. Trimming removed 0 bases from V and 7 bases from J, with 19 bases in between. CDR3 DNA: TGTGCCTGGAGTGTAGTAGCGGCACCCTACAATGAGCAGTACTTC. Amino acids: CAWSVVAAPYNEQYF.

In this sample, this clonotype turned up once. Being one base from a much bigger clone, this may be a read error. The rearrangement joins TRBV12-3 or TRBV12-4 to TRBJ2-1; TRBD1 aligns across 7 bases. The junction had 4 bases not matched to a gene; V was cut back by 3 bases and J by 14 bases. The CDR3 extends over 11 amino acids. CDR3 sequence: CASSLGDRKFF. Here the CDR3 DNA reads TGTGCCAGCAGTTTGGGGGACAGAAAGTTCTTC.

The rearrangement joins TRBV20-1 to TRBJ2-5, with D unclear. Germline V gene sequence: CDR1 DFQATT, CDR2 SNEGSKA (reference sequence). The CDR3 length is 11 residues. Between the trimmed V and J ends, which lost 4 bases and 5 bases, there was a span of 8 bases. The CDR3, as DNA: TGCAGTGCTAAAGTGGTCGAGACCCAGTACTTC. It translates to CSAKVVETQYF.

This clonotype showed up just a few times. The V call is TRBV9, the J call TRBJ2-3; 7 nucleotides agree with TRBD2. From germline, CDR1 is SGDLS and CDR2 YYNGEE. J gave up 2 bases and V 0 bases, and 3 bases lay outside the gene matches. This CDR3 region has 15 residues. CDR3 DNA: TGTGCCAGCAGCGTAGACGGGGGGTACACAGATACGCAGTATTTT. Protein sequence: CASSVDGGYTDTQYF. Full variable domain (remainder filled in from reference TRBV9 and TRBJ2-3): DSGVTQTPKHLITATGQRVTLRCSPRSGDLSVYWYQQSLDQGLQFLIQYYNGEERAKGNILERFSAQQFPDLHSELNLSSLELGDSALYFCASSVDGGYTDTQYFGPGTRLTVL.

This clonotype occurred once. J is TRBJ2-2 and V is TRBV24-1, with 8 bases that match TRBD1. Germline trimming cut 1 base from V and 1 base from J; bases unmatched to any gene: 4. Germline CDR1 KGHDR, CDR2 SFDVKD. The CDR3 loop spans 17 amino acids. CDR3 sequence: CATSDFRRGRNTGELFF. CDR3 sequence (DNA): TGTGCCACCAGTGATTTCCGCAGGGGGCGGAACACCGGGGAGCTGTTTTTT.